These 24 T cell receptor beta chains originate from one sample sequenced in a study of OX40 agonist ivuxolimab in advanced cancers. Measured with immunoSEQ multiplex PCR; TCRdb has only the in-frame clones, and not every one. The data show nearly 60,000 clones, 75% to 85% seen once. Sequencing was performed on CD4+ or CD8+ T cells sorted from blood, taken in a trial of the OX40 agonist ivuxolimab. These receptors were taken from an adult with an advanced solid tumor such as melanoma, head and neck, liver or kidney cancer.

The J gene is TRBJ1-6, the V gene TRBV2; 7 bases match TRBD1. V lost 5 bases and J lost 10; bases outside the gene matches: 14. Germline V CDR1 and CDR2: SNHLY, FYNNEI. The CDR3 consists of 16 residues. The CDR3 DNA reads as TGTGCCAGCAGTACCTCGGGGAGGGGGCGAAACTCACCCCTCCACTTT. As protein: CASSTSGRGRNSPLHF.

The rearrangement uses TRBV5-1 and TRBJ1-6; 12 bases map to TRBD1. V was clipped by 3 bases and J by 10 bases; unmatched bases: 8. Per the germline V gene, CDR1 is SGHRS and CDR2 is YFSETQ. The CDR3 totals 16 residues. The CDR3 coding sequence is TGCGCCAGCAGCTACGGGACAGGGGGCGATAGCTCACCCCTCCACTTT. It encodes CASSYGTGGDSSPLHF.

V is TRBV19 and J is TRBJ2-2, with unresolved D. Germline lookup yields CDR1 LNHDA and CDR2 SQIVND (reference sequence). The CDR3 length is 12 residues. V gave up 10 bases and J gave up 1 base, with 7 bases separating them. The CDR3 DNA follows: TGTGCCACCCGACAGAACACCGGGGAGCTGTTTTTT. Encoded protein: CATRQNTGELFF.

About this clone: This sample also contains other DNA sequences that code for the same CDR3. The rearrangement links TRBV5-1 to TRBJ2-5; D is ambiguous. Per the germline V gene, CDR1 is SGHRS and CDR2 is YFSETQ. V was trimmed by 1 base and J by 3 bases, leaving 1 base between them. The length of the CDR3 is 11 residues. CDR3 sequence: CASSLKETQYF. In DNA, the CDR3 is TGCGCCAGCAGCTTGAAAGAGACCCAGTACTTC. Full variable domain (rest looked up from reference TRBV5-1 and TRBJ2-5): KAGVTQTPRYLIKTRGQQVTLSCSPISGHRSVSWYQQTPGQGLQFLFEYFSETQRNKGNFPGRFSGRQFSNSRSEMNVSTLELGDSALYLCASSLKETQYFGPGTRLLVL.

The rearrangement joins TRBV14 to TRBJ2-2, with 8 bases matching TRBD1. Unmatched junction bases numbered 6, after V lost 3 bases and J lost 3 bases. The CDR3 totals 16 residues. Germline values: CDR1 SGHDN, CDR2 FVKESK. CDR3 DNA: TGTGCCAGCAGCCAGGCCAGGGGGCGCGACACCGGGGAGCTGTTTTTT. It yields the protein CASSQARGRDTGELFF.

This clone occurred a few times. This rearrangement joins TRBV7-9 to TRBJ2-7, with D unclear. CDR1 and CDR2 from the germline V gene are SEHNR and FQNEAQ (reference sequence). The CDR3 covers 12 residues. Between the trimmed V and J ends, which lost 6 bases and 4 bases, there was a span of 10 bases. The CDR3 here is CASSSDGYEQYF. In DNA, the CDR3 is TGTGCCAGCAGTTCGGACGGATACGAGCAGTACTTC.

V usage is TRBV18 and J usage is TRBJ2-7; TRBD1 or TRBD2 may be the D gene (5 bases each). This CDR3 contains 13 residues. V lost 4 bases, J lost 2 bases, and 9 bases lay in between. The germline V gene encodes CDR1 KGHSH and CDR2 LQKENI. The CDR3 nucleotides read TGTGCCAGCTCACGGGACGGTGCCTACGAGCAGTACTTC. It is translated as CASSRDGAYEQYF. Supplemented by reference TRBV18 and TRBJ2-7, the full variable domain reads NAGVMQNPRHLVRRRGQEARLRCSPMKGHSHVYWYRQLPEEGLKFMVYLQKENIIDESGMPKERFSAEFPKEGPSILRIQQVVRGDSAAYFCASSRDGAYEQYFGPGTRLTVT.

Remarks on this clone: An end of the junction does not agree with germline; a read error may underlie this. Other DNA sequences in this sample translate to the same CDR3. CDR3 coding DNA: TGTGCCAGCAGATTAGGACAGTTGAGCTCCTATAATTCACCTCTCCACTTT. Amino acids: CASRLGQLSSYNSPLHF. This chain links TRBV11-2 with TRBJ1-6; perhaps TRBD1 as D (6 bases). The CDR3 has 17 residues. Germline CDR1 SGHAT, CDR2 FQNNGV.

This chain links TRBV5-1 with TRBJ2-2; TRBD2 might be the D (6 bases). The CDR3 extends over 16 amino acids. V lost 4 bases and J lost 4, with 17 bases in between. Per germline, CDR1 SGHRS and CDR2 YFSETQ. CDR3 in DNA: TGCGCCAGCAGCCCCGGGACTGACGCCCGCACCGGGGAGCTGTTTTTT. Translation gives CASSPGTDARTGELFF.

The V gene is TRBV6-1, the J gene TRBJ2-3; D possibly corresponds to TRBD2 (5 bases). Trimming cost V 2 bases and J 1 base, with 10 bases left between them. The CDR3 extends over 15 amino acids. Germline lookup yields CDR1 MNHNS and CDR2 SASEGT. The CDR3 here is CASSELGSGTDTQYF. The CDR3 nucleotides are TGTGCCAGCAGTGAATTGGGTAGCGGCACAGATACGCAGTATTTT.

The chain uses TRBV5-1 and TRBJ1-2, with D unresolved. The CDR3 is made up of 14 amino acids. V lost 0 bases to trimming and J lost 2 bases, with 8 bases between them. The V gene's germline CDR1 is SGHRS and CDR2 YFSETQ. This chain's CDR3 is CASSLGTNNYGYTF. The CDR3 DNA sequence: TGCGCCAGCAGCTTGGGCACCAACAACTATGGCTACACCTTC.

The chain carries TRBV29-1 and TRBJ2-5; 11 nucleotides line up with TRBD1. Germline CDR1 reads SQVTM; CDR2 reads ANQGSEA. The ends lost 3 bases at V and 5 bases at J; junction bases unmatched: 5. The CDR3 loop spans 14 amino acids. CDR3 DNA sequence: TGCAGCGTTGAGACCGGGACAGGGGGGGAGACCCAGTACTTC. Encoded protein: CSVETGTGGETQYF. The entire variable domain, with the rest obtained from reference TRBV29-1 and TRBJ2-5, is as follows: SAVISQKPSRDICQRGTSLTIQCQVDSQVTMMFWYRQQPGQSLTLIATANQGSEATYESGFVIDKFPISRPNLTFSTLTVSNMSPEDSSIYLCSVETGTGGETQYFGPGTRLLVL.

On this clone itself: The same CDR3 is also encoded by other DNA sequences in this sample. The rearrangement uses TRBV5-1 and TRBJ2-3; possibly TRBD1 for D (5 bases). Deletions cut 0 bases from V and 0 bases from J, with 8 bases between. Germline CDR1 is SGHRS and CDR2 is YFSETQ. The CDR3 covers 15 residues. The CDR3 spells CASSLESGSTDTQYF. The CDR3 DNA is TGCGCCAGCAGCTTGGAATCAGGGAGCACAGATACGCAGTATTTT.

The chain combines TRBV5-1 with TRBJ2-2; 9 bases are a match to TRBD2. The CDR3 extends over 15 amino acids. The V gene's germline CDR1 is SGHRS and CDR2 YFSETQ. J gave up 3 bases and V 7 bases, and 7 bases lay outside the gene matches. Written as DNA, the CDR3 is TGCGCCAGCGCACGAGCGGGGGGTGACACCGGGGAGCTGTTTTTT. Protein: CASARAGGDTGELFF.

The CDR3 loop reads CASSPLANTGELFF. The CDR3 nucleotides read TGTGCCAGCAGCCCTCTAGCGAACACCGGGGAGCTGTTTTTT. J is TRBJ2-2 and V is TRBV7-8; D is unclear. Germline V lookup: CDR1 SGHVS, CDR2 FQNEAQ. The CDR3 loop spans 14 amino acids. Trimming stripped 5 bases from V and 0 bases from J, with 7 bases between.

The chain carries TRBV6-1 and TRBJ2-7; no reliable D call. Trimming cost V 0 bases and J 2 bases, with 11 bases left between them. The CDR3 is 15 residues long. Germline values: CDR1 MNHNS, CDR2 SASEGT. As DNA, the CDR3 is TGTGCCAGCAGTGAAGCGGTAACAGCCACCTACGAGCAGTACTTC. This sequence encodes CASSEAVTATYEQYF.

CDR3 protein: CASSLGGRRTGELFF. The CDR3 DNA is TGCGCCAGCAGCTTGGGGGGTAGACGCACCGGGGAGCTGTTTTTT. The chain joins TRBV5-1 to TRBJ2-2; D ambiguous. This CDR3 is 15 amino acids long. The V end was cut by 0 bases, the J end by 4 bases, with 10 bases between. Germline V lookup: CDR1 SGHRS, CDR2 YFSETQ.

This clone has just one count. V and J are TRBV28 and TRBJ1-6; the D gene is possibly TRBD1 (6 bases). The V end was cut by 7 bases, the J end by 7 bases, with 14 bases between. This CDR3 contains 14 residues. Germline V lookup: CDR1 MDHEN, CDR2 SYDVKM. CDR3: CASNPTGKNSPLHF. The CDR3 coding sequence is TGTGCCAGCAACCCCACAGGGAAGAATTCACCCCTCCACTTT.

The chain is built from TRBV18 and TRBJ1-4, with D hard to call. The CDR3 is 14 residues long. Trimming took off 5 bases at V and 0 bases at J, with 7 bases between the two ends. Germline V gives CDR1 KGHSH, CDR2 LQKENI. The CDR3 is CASSTASTNEKLFF. CDR3 bases: TGTGCCAGCTCAACGGCTTCAACTAATGAAAAACTGTTTTTT. Variable domain in full (rest from reference TRBV18 and TRBJ1-4): NAGVMQNPRHLVRRRGQEARLRCSPMKGHSHVYWYRQLPEEGLKFMVYLQKENIIDESGMPKERFSAEFPKEGPSILRIQQVVRGDSAAYFCASSTASTNEKLFFGSGTQLSVL.

The CDR3 spells CASSSRGEYEQYF. CDR3 coding DNA: TGCGCCAGCAGCTCCCGGGGGGAATACGAGCAGTACTTC. This sequence joins TRBV5-1 and TRBJ2-7, with TRBD2 matching 7 bases. Germline V gives CDR1 SGHRS, CDR2 YFSETQ. V trimming: 3 bases; J trimming: 4 bases; junction bases outside the gene matches: 4. The CDR3 sequence is 13 residues long.

This chain uses TRBV4-1 with TRBJ2-6, with a possible D match to TRBD1 (5 bases). V lost 3 bases and J 3 bases, leaving 12 bases between the germline ends. Germline-derived CDR1 and CDR2 are MGHRA and YSYEKL. The CDR3 runs to 16 residues. Written as DNA, the CDR3 is TGCGCCAGCAGCCACCCTAGGGGCCTTGGGGCCAACGTCCTGACTTTC. It yields the protein CASSHPRGLGANVLTF.

The J gene is TRBJ2-4, the V gene TRBV6-6; tentative D call: TRBD1 (6 bases). Trimming removed 5 bases at V and 2 bases at J, with 13 bases between. This CDR3 is 15 amino acids long. Germline-derived CDR1 and CDR2 are MNHNY and SVGAGI (reference sequence). Here the CDR3 DNA reads TGTGCCAGCAGTCGTACAGGGATGTCCAAAAACATTCAGTACTTC. Its translation is CASSRTGMSKNIQYF.

This clone was detected only a few times. The rearrangement joins TRBV6-6 to TRBJ1-4, with 9 bases fitting TRBD1. Looked up from germline, CDR1 is MNHNY and CDR2 is SVGAGI (reference sequence). This CDR3 has 14 residues. Unmatched junction bases numbered 3, after V lost 6 bases and J lost 4 bases. This CDR3 is CASSGQGYNEKLFF. The CDR3, as DNA: TGTGCCAGCAGCGGACAGGGGTATAATGAAAAACTGTTTTTT.

The V gene is TRBV6-1, the J gene TRBJ2-3; D may be TRBD2 (5 bases). The length of the CDR3 is 15 residues. Per germline, CDR1 MNHNS and CDR2 SASEGT. Trimming removed 5 bases from V and 8 bases from J, with 20 bases in between. Here the CDR3 DNA reads TGTGCCAGCAGTCATAACGGCGAGGGAGCAAGTACGCAGTATTTT. Its protein is CASSHNGEGASTQYF.